The 24 T cell receptor beta chains below all came from one sample that was sequenced in a study of blood T cell repertoires in COVID-19. TCRdb's table, derived via immunoSEQ multiplex PCR, lists solely in-frame clones and lacks some. This table holds some 82,000 clones, around 80% found once. Sequences were obtained from peripheral blood. All receptors derive from an elderly man with active or convalescent COVID-19.

This chain links TRBV5-8 with TRBJ2-1; 8 bases match TRBD2. V trimming: 4 bases; J trimming: 4 bases; junction bases outside the gene matches: 7. CDR3 length: 15 amino acids. Germline V CDR1 and CDR2: SGHTS, YDEGEE. The chain's CDR3 is CASSRGVAGYNEQFF. The DNA of the CDR3 is TGTGCCAGCAGCCGCGGGGTAGCGGGGTACAATGAGCAGTTCTTC.

The chain uses TRBV3-1 (or the pseudogene TRBV3-2) and TRBJ2-6, with TRBD1 matching over 11 bases. V was pared by 0 bases and J by 1 base, with 5 bases of the junction left unmatched. The V gene's germline CDR1 is LGHDT and CDR2 YNNKEL (reference sequence). The CDR3 extends over 19 amino acids. CDR3 protein: CASSQEDRGHHSGANVLTF. The CDR3 DNA sequence: TGTGCCAGCAGCCAAGAGGACAGGGGGCACCATTCTGGGGCCAACGTCCTGACTTTC.

The chain links TRBV7-3 to TRBJ2-3, with TRBD2 identical over 9 bases. The CDR3 runs to 16 residues. From germline, CDR1 is SGHTA and CDR2 FQGTGA. The junction had 4 bases not matched to a gene; V was cut back by 2 bases and J by 1 base. This chain's CDR3 is CASSLVSSGGTDTQYF. The CDR3 coding sequence is TGTGCCAGCAGCTTAGTCTCTAGCGGGGGCACAGATACGCAGTATTTT.

This chain joins TRBV5-5 and TRBJ1-1; D gene unclear. V gave up 7 bases and J gave up 1 base, with 8 bases separating them. Germline CDR1 and CDR2: SGHKS and YYEKEE (reference sequence). The CDR3 length is 12 residues. For the CDR3, the DNA is TGTGCCAGCGGCGGCTGGAACACTGAAGCTTTCTTT. This codes for CASGGWNTEAFF.

DNA for the CDR3: TGTGCCAGCAGCTGGGACAGGGATGAAGCTTTCTTT. Residues: CASSWDRDEAFF. V gene TRBV7-2 combines with J gene TRBJ1-1, with TRBD1 matching over 9 bases. CDR3 length: 12 residues. The germline gives CDR1 SGHTA, CDR2 FQGNSA. Germline trimming cut 4 bases from V and 7 bases from J; bases unmatched to any gene: 1. Together with reference TRBV7-2 and TRBJ1-1, the CDR3 gives the full variable domain: GAGVSQSPSNKVTEKGKDVELRCDPISGHTALYWYRQSLGQGLEFLIYFQGNSAPDKSGLPSDRFSAERTGGSVSTLTIQRTQQEDSAVYLCASSWDRDEAFFGQGTRLTVV.

The rearrangement links TRBV2 to TRBJ2-7, with 10 bases identical to TRBD1. V shed 5 bases, J shed 6 bases, and the junction held 10 bases outside the gene matches. Germline V lookup: CDR1 SNHLY, CDR2 FYNNEI. The length of the CDR3 is 15 residues. The CDR3: CASSLHRDRGLEQYF. For the CDR3, the DNA is TGTGCCAGCAGTCTCCACCGGGACAGGGGCCTCGAGCAGTACTTC.

This chain links TRBV4-2 with TRBJ1-4, with D hard to call. The germline gives CDR1 LGHNA, CDR2 YNFKEQ. CDR3 length: 16 amino acids. V was trimmed by 1 base and J by 11 bases, leaving 20 bases between them. As DNA, the CDR3 is TGTGCCAGCAGCCAAGCGCTAGGCGCCTGGGTACGGAAACTGTTTTTT. It translates to CASSQALGAWVRKLFF.

The chain carries TRBV19 and TRBJ1-5; D not certain. From germline, CDR1 is LNHDA and CDR2 SQIVND (reference sequence). Trimming cost V 4 bases and J 3 bases, with 10 bases left between them. CDR3 length: 14 residues. The CDR3 DNA reads as TGTGCCAGTAGTACCCTTAGATCCAATCAGCCCCAGCATTTT. As protein: CASSTLRSNQPQHF. Looking up the rest from reference TRBV19 and TRBJ1-5 gives the full variable domain: DGGITQSPKYLFRKEGQNVTLSCEQNLNHDAMYWYRQDPGQGLRLIYYSQIVNDFQKGDIAEGYSVSREKKESFPLTVTSAQKNPTAFYLCASSTLRSNQPQHFGDGTRLSIL.

The table lists this clone with a few counts. The V gene is TRBV4-3, the J gene TRBJ2-7; the match to TRBD2 covers 13 bases. With 8 bases clipped from V and 5 bases from J, the junction kept 3 bases outside the gene matches. In germline, CDR1 is LGHNA, CDR2 YSLEER. This CDR3 region has 13 residues. For the CDR3, the DNA is TGCGCCAGCGGACTAGCGGGAGCCAACGAGCAGTACTTC. Translation: CASGLAGANEQYF.

V usage is TRBV2 and J usage is TRBJ1-1, with D hard to call. Germline V gene lookup returns CDR1 SNHLY and CDR2 FYNNEI. The CDR3 consists of 14 residues. The V and J ends lost 2 bases and 6 bases respectively, with 13 bases between them. The CDR3 nucleotides read TGTGCCAGCAGTGAAAGGAGGGCGTGGGCTGAAGCTTTCTTT. It encodes CASSERRAWAEAFF.

V and J are TRBV7-2 and TRBJ2-2; no definite D call. V was shortened by 0 bases and J by 6 bases, with 8 bases between the two germline ends. Germline V CDR1 and CDR2: SGHTA, FQGNSA. The CDR3 is 14 residues long. The CDR3 coding sequence is TGTGCCAGCAGCTTAGCGCGTACTGCCGGGGAGCTGTTTTTT. This gives the protein CASSLARTAGELFF.

The chain combines TRBV10-2 with TRBJ1-1; TRBD1 agrees at 7 bases. This CDR3 contains 14 residues. Germline loops: CDR1 WSHSY, CDR2 SAAADI. J was trimmed by 0 bases and V by 8 bases; bases with no gene match: 6. The CDR3 loop reads CASGGQMMNTEAFF. CDR3 coding DNA: TGCGCCAGCGGGGGACAGATGATGAACACTGAAGCTTTCTTT.

J is TRBJ2-2 and V is TRBV5-4; a possible D gene is TRBD1 (6 bases). The germline V and J ends were trimmed by 4 bases and 6 bases, with 19 bases remaining between them. The CDR3 consists of 16 residues. CDR1 and CDR2 from the germline V gene are SGHNT and YYREEE (reference sequence). This CDR3 is CASSQKHTGFAGELFF. As DNA, the CDR3 is TGTGCCAGCAGCCAAAAGCATACAGGGTTTGCCGGGGAGCTGTTTTTT.

The chain links TRBV5-5 to TRBJ2-7; D is perhaps TRBD2 (6 bases). The CDR3 consists of 16 residues. The germline V gene has CDR1 SGHKS and CDR2 YYEKEE (reference sequence). The ends were cut back, 4 bases at V and 3 bases at J, with 20 bases in the middle. CDR3 amino acids: CASSRGGTATLYEQYF. The CDR3 nucleotides read TGTGCCAGCAGCCGTGGGGGGACCGCCACACTCTACGAGCAGTACTTC.

The chain combines TRBV7-2 with TRBJ2-3, with 11 bases aligning to TRBD1. V was pared by 5 bases and J by 5 bases, with 6 bases of the junction left unmatched. This CDR3 has 15 amino acids. The germline gives CDR1 SGHTA, CDR2 FQGNSA. The chain's CDR3 is CASSPGQGGGDTQYF. DNA for the CDR3: TGTGCCAGCAGCCCGGGACAGGGGGGAGGAGATACGCAGTATTTT. The variable domain in full, with the rest retrieved from reference TRBV7-2 and TRBJ2-3, is GAGVSQSPSNKVTEKGKDVELRCDPISGHTALYWYRQSLGQGLEFLIYFQGNSAPDKSGLPSDRFSAERTGGSVSTLTIQRTQQEDSAVYLCASSPGQGGGDTQYFGPGTRLTVL.

The chain's CDR3 is CASSPMGAKGNTEAFF. CDR3 coding DNA: TGTGCCAGCAGCCCTATGGGGGCAAAAGGGAACACTGAAGCTTTCTTT. V usage is TRBV5-5 and J usage is TRBJ1-1; a weak D match, TRBD1 (6 bases). V gave up 4 bases and J gave up 1 base, with 17 bases separating them. This CDR3 spans 16 amino acids. Germline V gives CDR1 SGHKS, CDR2 YYEKEE (reference sequence).

The rearrangement joins TRBV7-8 to TRBJ2-1, with D possibly being TRBD1 (6 bases). Trimming removed 0 bases from V and 7 bases from J, with 7 bases in between. The germline V gene has CDR1 SGHVS and CDR2 FQNEAQ. The CDR3 spans 13 residues. The chain's CDR3 is CASSLARGNEQFF. CDR3 coding DNA: TGTGCCAGCAGCTTAGCGAGGGGGAATGAGCAGTTCTTC.

The chain combines TRBV30 with TRBJ1-2; TRBD1 aligns across 8 bases. The CDR3 sequence is 12 residues long. From germline, CDR1 is GTSNPN and CDR2 SVGIG (reference sequence). CDR3 loop: CGVDRGAGGYTF. The CDR3 nucleotides are TGTGGTGTCGACAGGGGAGCAGGGGGCTACACCTTC.

The chain is built from TRBV9 and TRBJ2-2, with D unresolved. The germline V gene encodes CDR1 SGDLS and CDR2 YYNGEE. The V gene lost 1 base and the J gene lost 3 bases, with 7 bases spanning the gap. The CDR3 contains 14 residues. In nucleotides, the CDR3 is TGTGCCAGCAGCGTAAAGAGGTACACCGGGGAGCTGTTTTTT. This gives the protein CASSVKRYTGELFF. Variable domain in full (rest from reference TRBV9 and TRBJ2-2): DSGVTQTPKHLITATGQRVTLRCSPRSGDLSVYWYQQSLDQGLQFLIQYYNGEERAKGNILERFSAQQFPDLHSELNLSSLELGDSALYFCASSVKRYTGELFFGEGSRLTVL.

This clone came up once. This rearrangement joins TRBV7-3 to TRBJ2-1; possibly TRBD2 for D (6 bases). The CDR3 is 15 residues long. CDR1 is SGHTA and CDR2 is FQGTGA in the germline V gene. V gave up 4 bases and J gave up 6 bases, with 16 bases separating them. The DNA for the CDR3 is TGTGCCAGCAGCTCTGCGGGGCTAGAGGGCAATGAGCAGTTCTTC. Its translation: CASSSAGLEGNEQFF. Combining the CDR3 with reference TRBV7-3 and TRBJ2-1 gives the whole variable domain GAGVSQTPSNKVTEKGKYVELRCDPISGHTALYWYRQSLGQGPEFLIYFQGTGAADDSGLPNDRFFAVRPEGSVSTLKIQRTERGDSAVYLCASSSAGLEGNEQFFGPGTRLTVL.

This sequence joins TRBV30 and TRBJ2-6; D may be TRBD2 (6 bases). Trimming stripped 7 bases from V and 2 bases from J, with 15 bases between. Per the germline V gene, CDR1 is GTSNPN and CDR2 is SVGIG (reference sequence). This CDR3 is built from 15 residues. The CDR3 sequence is CASDYGTPGANVLTF. The DNA for the CDR3 is TGTGCCTCAGACTACGGGACTCCTGGGGCCAACGTCCTGACTTTC.

The gene calls are TRBV19 and TRBJ2-5, with a tentative D call TRBD1 (5 bases). The CDR3 consists of 15 residues. V shed 6 bases and J shed 0 bases, with 14 bases lying between them. Germline CDR1 LNHDA, CDR2 SQIVND (reference sequence). CDR3 protein: CASRSGRAYQETQYF. DNA of the CDR3: TGTGCCAGTAGGTCGGGCAGGGCGTACCAAGAGACCCAGTACTTC.

This chain joins TRBV30 and TRBJ1-1; 11 bases fit TRBD1. Trimming at V came to 2 bases and at J to 4 bases, leaving 3 bases not matched to a gene. The CDR3 totals 14 residues. Germline V lookup: CDR1 GTSNPN, CDR2 SVGIG (reference sequence). The CDR3 region has the DNA TGTGCCTGGAGTCCCGGGACAGGGGGCACTGAAGCTTTCTTT. Its protein product is CAWSPGTGGTEAFF.

The genes are TRBV25-1 and TRBJ2-5; 7 bases agree with TRBD1. The germline V gene encodes CDR1 MGHDK and CDR2 SYGVNS. Unmatched junction bases numbered 4, after V lost 7 bases and J lost 2 bases. The CDR3 consists of 13 residues. The CDR3 nucleotides are TGTGCCAGCACCCGGACAGGACAAGAGACCCAGTACTTC. As protein: CASTRTGQETQYF.